This T cell receptor beta chain was sequenced in a study of blood T cell repertoires in COVID-19. At the level of the study: Sites across the United States, Italy and Spain contributed samples from acute and convalescent COVID-19. PBMCs, B-cell-depleted T cells, or T cells provided the cDNA or gDNA that made up the material.

This CDR3 has 17 residues. Germline V gene lookup returns CDR1 MNHEY and CDR2 SVGEGT. Trimming removed 2 bases from V and 3 bases from J; junction bases left unmatched: 3. Methods used by the authors: The assay estimated nucleated cells by amplifying reference gene primers. Assay used: immunoSEQ multiplex PCR; TCRdb lists only in-frame clones, some missing. D and trimming were read from the DNA, whereas the V and J calls and clone size are those reported in that table. The sample records fewer than 100,000 clones, around 87% being singletons. Sequencing used peripheral blood. This sequence joins TRBV6-2 or TRBV6-3 and TRBJ2-3, with 15 bases lining up with TRBD2. The TCR originated in a human donor with acute or convalescent COVID-19. The donor label of this sample is uncertain. The DNA for the CDR3 is TGTGCCAGCAGTTACCCGGGACTAGCGGGGGGAACAGATACGCAGTATTTT. It codes for CASSYPGLAGGTDTQYF.